This entry lists 9 T cell receptor beta chains sequenced from one sample in a study of PD-1 blockade in classical Hodgkin lymphoma. Every patient had relapsed following autologous stem cell transplantation, and cohorts differed in brentuximab vedotin exposure. Clones were sequenced by immunoSEQ multiplex PCR, and TCRdb holds only the in-frame ones, with some missing. This sample has about 27,000 clones, with just under 80% found just once. Sequencing was performed on peripheral blood mononuclear cells (PBMCs), taken before the second cycle of nivolumab. The receptors stem from a human donor with classical Hodgkin lymphoma.

The table lists this clone with a few counts. The rearrangement uses TRBV7-2 and TRBJ2-3, with TRBD1 matching over 11 bases. Germline V gives CDR1 SGHTA, CDR2 FQGNSA. The CDR3 extends over 15 amino acids. J gave up 2 bases and V 6 bases, and 4 bases lay outside the gene matches. CDR3: CASRGQGGTTDTQYF. CDR3 DNA sequence: TGTGCCAGCAGGGGACAGGGGGGGACCACAGATACGCAGTATTTT. Filled out from reference TRBV7-2 and TRBJ2-3, the complete variable domain reads GAGVSQSPSNKVTEKGKDVELRCDPISGHTALYWYRQSLGQGLEFLIYFQGNSAPDKSGLPSDRFSAERTGGSVSTLTIQRTQQEDSAVYLCASRGQGGTTDTQYFGPGTRLTVL.

The chain combines TRBV28 with TRBJ1-2; D uncertain. The V end lost 3 bases, the J end lost 4 bases, and 6 bases lay between the germline ends. CDR3 length: 12 residues. The germline CDR1 and CDR2 sequences are MDHEN and SYDVKM. CDR3 nucleotide sequence: TGTGCCAGCAGTTTGCAAGGCTATGGCTACACCTTC. This translates into CASSLQGYGYTF.

This clone was found once. A much more abundant neighbour one base away suggests this may be a read error. The same CDR3 also results from other DNA sequences found in this sample. The chain joins TRBV11-2 to TRBJ2-5; D is undetermined. The length of the CDR3 is 11 residues. V was shortened by 1 base and J by 5 bases, with 2 bases between the two germline ends. Germline V gives CDR1 SGHAT, CDR2 FQNNGV. CDR3 nucleotide sequence: TGTGCCAGCAGCTTAGGGGAGACCCAGTACTTC. It specifies CASSLGETQYF.

The chain employs TRBV7-6 and TRBJ2-5; D is ambiguous. The CDR3 runs to 13 residues. V was pared by 1 base and J by 5 bases, with 8 bases between. Germline V CDR1 and CDR2: SGHVS, FNYEAQ. CDR3 sequence: CASSLEEWETQYF. In DNA form, the CDR3 reads TGTGCCAGCAGCTTAGAGGAGTGGGAGACCCAGTACTTC.

This clone was found once. The rearrangement joins TRBV7-6 to TRBJ1-2, with 8 bases that match TRBD1. The V gene end was trimmed by 1 base and the J gene end by 5 bases; junction bases not matched to a gene: 6. CDR1 is SGHVS, CDR2 FNYEAQ, per germline. The CDR3 is made up of 15 amino acids. This CDR3 reads CASSLDVTGVYGYTF. CDR3 bases: TGTGCCAGCAGCTTAGATGTGACAGGGGTTTATGGCTACACCTTC.

The gene calls are TRBV5-7 and TRBJ2-3; no definite D call. TRBV5-7 has ORF status, its function being uncertain. V lost 5 bases, J lost 0 bases, and 13 bases lay in between. The CDR3 runs to 15 residues. The CDR3 here is CASSYPNPSTDTQYF. As DNA, the CDR3 is TGTGCCAGCAGTTATCCTAATCCCAGCACAGATACGCAGTATTTT.

V and J are TRBV6-9 and TRBJ1-2; D might be TRBD1 (6 bases). The CDR3 spans 14 residues. Looked up from germline, CDR1 is MNHGY and CDR2 is SVAAGI. V was cut by 10 bases and J by 12 bases, with 27 bases left in between. CDR3 sequence (DNA): TGTGCCACCCCGCCTTGGGGGGGCCCTATAAGGAACACCTTC. Residues: CATPPWGGPIRNTF.

The chain links TRBV10-3 to TRBJ2-2, with a possible D match to TRBD1 (5 bases). Germline CDR1 ENHRY, CDR2 SYGVKD. CDR3 length equals 15 residues. V was trimmed by 3 bases and J by 1 base, leaving 9 bases between them. The CDR3 here is CAISEGDRNTGELFF. CDR3 DNA: TGTGCCATCAGTGAAGGAGACAGGAACACCGGGGAGCTGTTTTTT.

In this sample, this clone turned up once. The J gene is TRBJ2-1, the V gene TRBV15; TRBD1 matches 9 bases. The CDR3 is 15 residues long. Germline V CDR1 and CDR2: LNHNV, YYDKDF (reference sequence). With V trimmed by 5 bases and J by 7 bases, 9 bases remained unmatched. The CDR3 coding sequence is TGTGCCACCAGCTTCCAGGGAGACAGGGGGAATGAGCAGTTCTTC. Residues: CATSFQGDRGNEQFF.